Listed below are T cell receptor beta chains from one sample, sequenced in a study of shared clonotypes between healthy human individuals. Some clones are missing from TCRdb's copy, which holds only in-frame ones; the method was immunoSEQ multiplex PCR. The table shows 400,000 to 550,000 clones, with 79% occurring only once. Specimen: PBMCs. The receptors were gathered from a woman aged 40 to 50 in good health. Some clones in this sample may be carry-over from other donors' samples. Each CDR3 is given with its conserved first and last residue. Each record gives: CDR3 protein, CDR3 DNA, V gene, J gene, D gene, clone size, CDR3 length. The D gene is left open where the match is weak. Rows give clone size only sometimes, using once, few, many, or a class for an expanded clone.

CDR3 protein: CTSSQDRGGTGDEQYF
CDR3 DNA: TGCACCAGCAGCCAAGATAGAGGGGGTACAGGGGACGAGCAGTACTTC
V gene: TRBV1
J gene: TRBJ2-7
D gene: -
clone size: -
CDR3 length: 16

CDR3 protein: CASSLGGGGITEAFF
CDR3 DNA: TGTGCCAGCAGCCTGGGAGGTGGAGGTATCACTGAAGCTTTCTTT
V gene: TRBV7-3
J gene: TRBJ1-1
D gene: -
clone size: -
CDR3 length: 15

CDR3 protein: CASSLTGVVDLGYTF
CDR3 DNA: TGTGCCAGCAGTTTGACAGGGGTTGTGGATTTAGGCTACACCTTC
V gene: TRBV6-5
J gene: TRBJ1-2
D gene: TRBD1
clone size: -
CDR3 length: 15

CDR3 protein: CASSAGSTQETQYF
CDR3 DNA: TGCGCCAGCAGCGCGGGATCCACTCAAGAGACCCAGTACTTC
V gene: TRBV5-1
J gene: TRBJ2-5
D gene: -
clone size: -
CDR3 length: 14

CDR3 protein: CAISVGDYNEQFF
CDR3 DNA: TGTGCCATCAGTGTTGGAGACTACAATGAGCAGTTCTTC
V gene: TRBV10-3
J gene: TRBJ2-1
D gene: -
clone size: -
CDR3 length: 13

CDR3 protein: CASSLGHNYEQYF
CDR3 DNA: TGTGCCAGCAGCTTAGGGCACAACTACGAGCAGTACTTC
V gene: TRBV7-9
J gene: TRBJ2-7
D gene: -
clone size: few
CDR3 length: 13

CDR3 protein: CASSLTSGSTIEQFF
CDR3 DNA: TGTGCCAGCAGCTTAACTAGCGGGAGTACTATCGAGCAGTTCTTC
V gene: TRBV7-3
J gene: TRBJ2-1
D gene: TRBD2
clone size: -
CDR3 length: 15

CDR3 protein: CASSEPGRAQFF
CDR3 DNA: TGCGCCAGCAGTGAGCCGGGCCGTGCGCAGTTCTTC
V gene: TRBV10-1
J gene: TRBJ2-1
D gene: -
clone size: -
CDR3 length: 12

CDR3 protein: CASSPAPGQPYEQYF
CDR3 DNA: TGCGCCAGCAGCCCCGCGCCGGGGCAGCCCTACGAGCAGTACTTC
V gene: TRBV4-1
J gene: TRBJ2-7
D gene: -
clone size: -
CDR3 length: 15

CDR3 protein: CASSLGGQFTYEQYF
CDR3 DNA: TGTGCCAGCAGCTTAGGGGGGCAGTTCACCTACGAGCAGTACTTC
V gene: TRBV7-8
J gene: TRBJ2-7
D gene: -
clone size: -
CDR3 length: 15

CDR3 protein: CASSAGTSNEQFF
CDR3 DNA: TGTGCCAGCAGCGCCGGGACTAGTAATGAGCAGTTCTTC
V gene: TRBV13
J gene: TRBJ2-1
D gene: TRBD2
clone size: -
CDR3 length: 13

CDR3 protein: CASSRGGNYGYTF
CDR3 DNA: TGTGCCAGCAGCCGCGGGGGAAACTATGGCTACACCTTC
V gene: TRBV27
J gene: TRBJ1-2
D gene: -
clone size: -
CDR3 length: 13

CDR3 protein: CAIKGDTDTQYF
CDR3 DNA: TGTGCCATCAAGGGGGACACAGATACGCAGTATTTT
V gene: TRBV6-1
J gene: TRBJ2-3
D gene: -
clone size: -
CDR3 length: 12

CDR3 protein: CASSVGQGYQYF
CDR3 DNA: TGTGCCAGTAGCGTCGGACAGGGATATCAGTACTTC
V gene: TRBV11-2
J gene: TRBJ2-7
D gene: TRBD1
clone size: -
CDR3 length: 12

CDR3 protein: CASSFTGSASEQYF
CDR3 DNA: TGCGCCAGCAGCTTCACCGGGAGTGCAAGCGAGCAGTACTTC
V gene: TRBV5-1
J gene: TRBJ2-7
D gene: -
clone size: -
CDR3 length: 14

CDR3 protein: CASSRTPRRADYGYTF
CDR3 DNA: TGTGCCAGCAGTAGAACCCCCCGAAGGGCGGACTATGGCTACACCTTC
V gene: TRBV27
J gene: TRBJ1-2
D gene: -
clone size: -
CDR3 length: 16

CDR3 protein: CASSQYRVKGTEAFF
CDR3 DNA: TGTGCCAGTAGTCAATACAGGGTGAAGGGCACTGAAGCTTTCTTT
V gene: TRBV19
J gene: TRBJ1-1
D gene: -
clone size: -
CDR3 length: 15

CDR3 protein: CATSRGTPGPQDTQYF
CDR3 DNA: TGTGCCACCAGCAGAGGGACTCCGGGGCCCCAGGATACGCAGTATTTT
V gene: TRBV15
J gene: TRBJ2-3
D gene: -
clone size: -
CDR3 length: 16